Below are 25 T cell receptor beta chains sequenced from a single sample in a study of Ad26.COV2.S vaccination and SARS-CoV-2 variants. Regarding treatment: some 20 received Ad26.COV2.S at low or high dose, single or two shots; about five received placebo; per-sample allocation not given. Sampling happened 63 days after the first vaccine or placebo injection. TCRdb's copy holds only in-frame clones and misses some; the assay was immunoSEQ multiplex PCR. The data show 350,000 to 500,000 clones, 89% seen once. Source: peripheral blood, taken in a trial of Ad26.COV2.S vaccine versus placebo. The receptors were sampled from a person between 18 and 60 years old who received the Ad26.COV2.S COVID-19 vaccine or a placebo.

V is TRBV3-1 (or the pseudogene TRBV3-2) and J is TRBJ1-3; no clear D. CDR3 length: 15 residues. Germline lookup yields CDR1 LGHDT and CDR2 YNNKEL (reference sequence). V shed 3 bases and J shed 0 bases, with 9 bases lying between them. The CDR3 nucleotides read TGTGCCAGCAGCCAGCGGTTCTTCTCTGGAAACACCATATATTTT. Translated, it gives CASSQRFFSGNTIYF.

V is TRBV24-1 and J is TRBJ2-5; 7 positions agree with TRBD1. This CDR3 has 15 amino acids. CDR1 and CDR2 from the germline V gene are KGHDR and SFDVKD. After removal of 5 bases from V and 5 bases from J, the junction contained 10 bases not matched to a gene. The chain's CDR3 is CATSANRGALETQYF. The DNA of the CDR3 is TGTGCCACCAGTGCCAACAGGGGAGCCCTGGAGACCCAGTACTTC.

The V and J genes are TRBV11-1 and TRBJ2-3, with D perhaps TRBD2 (7 bases). This CDR3 region has 14 residues. V lost 5 bases to trimming and J lost 3 bases, with 12 bases between them. Germline CDR1 and CDR2: SGHAT and FQDESV (reference sequence). DNA of the CDR3: TGTGCCAGCAGCCGGGGGGCCTTAACAGATACGCAGTATTTT. Residues: CASSRGALTDTQYF.

The chain links TRBV19 to TRBJ1-3; 7 bases are a match to TRBD1. V trimming: 8 bases; J trimming: 1 base; junction bases outside the gene matches: 5. The CDR3 length is 14 residues. Germline loops: CDR1 LNHDA, CDR2 SQIVND (reference sequence). DNA for the CDR3: TGTGCCAGTCAAGGGGACAGATCTGGAAACACCATATATTTT. Protein sequence: CASQGDRSGNTIYF.

V usage is TRBV7-2 and J usage is TRBJ2-7; 8 bases map to TRBD1. Losses at the gene ends were 5 bases for V and 5 bases for J; bases not matched to a gene: 11. Looked up from germline, CDR1 is SGHTA and CDR2 is FQGNSA. This CDR3 is built from 15 residues. CDR3 region: CASSVTGGVFHEQYV. CDR3 in DNA: TGTGCCAGCAGCGTCACAGGGGGAGTTTTTCACGAGCAGTACGTC.

This chain links TRBV10-3 with TRBJ2-1; 9 positions agree with TRBD2. The CDR3 length is 13 residues. V lost 7 bases and J lost 5; bases outside the gene matches: 3. The germline V gene has CDR1 ENHRY and CDR2 SYGVKD. The CDR3 DNA reads TGTGCCATCAAAGTAGCGGGGGACAATGAGCAGTTCTTC. This translates into CAIKVAGDNEQFF.

This clone was recorded only once. The chain carries TRBV4-2 and TRBJ1-5, with no clear D. V gave up 0 bases and J gave up 0 bases, with 12 bases separating them. Germline V lookup: CDR1 LGHNA, CDR2 YNFKEQ. The CDR3 extends over 17 amino acids. The CDR3 sequence is CASSQDWRRYSNQPQHF. CDR3 bases: TGTGCCAGCAGCCAAGATTGGAGAAGATATAGCAATCAGCCCCAGCATTTT.

The rearrangement joins TRBV29-1 to TRBJ1-5; D may be TRBD1 (6 bases). Germline CDR1 is SQVTM and CDR2 is ANQGSEA. The CDR3 loop spans 13 amino acids. Trimming shortened V by 6 bases and J by 7 bases, and 16 bases separated the two germline ends. Written as DNA, the CDR3 is TGCAGCGTCTCACAGGGCTGGGGCCAGCCCCAGCATTTT. Its protein product is CSVSQGWGQPQHF.

The genes are TRBV11-1 and TRBJ2-5, with TRBD1 matching 7 bases. The CDR3 runs to 13 residues. Looked up from germline, CDR1 is SGHAT and CDR2 is FQDESV (reference sequence). V dropped 5 bases and J dropped 7; count of bases not matched to a gene: 7. The CDR3 reads CASSLGTERTQYF. For the CDR3, the DNA is TGTGCCAGCAGCCTTGGGACAGAGAGGACCCAGTACTTC.

This clone was seen a handful of times. J is TRBJ2-2 and V is TRBV5-1, with TRBD2 matching over 9 bases. The CDR3 loop spans 15 amino acids. From germline, CDR1 is SGHRS and CDR2 YFSETQ. The junction had 0 bases not matched to a gene; V was cut back by 2 bases and J by 1 base. CDR3 sequence: CASSFSGRNTGELFF. CDR3 in DNA: TGCGCCAGCAGCTTTAGCGGGAGGAACACCGGGGAGCTGTTTTTT. Full variable domain (rest looked up from reference TRBV5-1 and TRBJ2-2): KAGVTQTPRYLIKTRGQQVTLSCSPISGHRSVSWYQQTPGQGLQFLFEYFSETQRNKGNFPGRFSGRQFSNSRSEMNVSTLELGDSALYLCASSFSGRNTGELFFGEGSRLTVL.

This clone was detected a few times. The chain couples TRBV5-5 to TRBJ1-2, with 8 bases identical to TRBD1. The CDR3 spans 15 residues. The V segment lost 4 bases and the J segment 4 bases; nucleotides outside the gene matches: 9. Germline V gene sequence: CDR1 SGHKS, CDR2 YYEKEE (reference sequence). CDR3 bases: TGTGCCAGCAGCCAGTTCCAGGGGGCCCCCTATGGCTACACCTTC. Protein sequence: CASSQFQGAPYGYTF.

This chain links TRBV28 with TRBJ1-5; 9 bases are shared with TRBD1. CDR1 is MDHEN, CDR2 SYDVKM, per germline. This CDR3 region has 17 residues. Trimming cost V 8 bases and J 5 bases; bases outside gene matches: 16. This chain's CDR3 is CASGHYILDRGDQPQHF. In nucleotides, the CDR3 is TGTGCCAGCGGCCACTATATACTGGACAGGGGAGATCAGCCCCAGCATTTT.

V is TRBV7-3 and J is TRBJ2-2, with D unresolved. The V end lost 3 bases, the J end lost 5 bases, and 10 bases lay between the germline ends. CDR3 length equals 14 residues. Germline CDR1 SGHTA, CDR2 FQGTGA. The CDR3 sequence: CASSLFQKTGELFF. DNA for the CDR3: TGTGCCAGCAGCTTGTTCCAAAAAACCGGGGAGCTGTTTTTT.

The CDR3 DNA sequence: TGTGCCAGCAGTTACGGTTCCGGGAGGAACACTGAAGCTTTCTTT. Translated, it gives CASSYGSGRNTEAFF. This sequence joins TRBV6-5 and TRBJ1-1, with unresolved D. This CDR3 comprises 15 residues. Germline loops: CDR1 MNHEY, CDR2 SVGAGI. V gave up 2 bases and J gave up 1 base, with 11 bases separating them.

The chain has TRBV25-1 and TRBJ1-4; D uncertain. Deletions cut 3 bases from V and 10 bases from J, with 21 bases between. Germline V CDR1 and CDR2: MGHDK, SYGVNS. The CDR3 is made up of 16 amino acids. CDR3 protein: CASSDRKWAAEGKLFF. CDR3 in DNA: TGTGCCAGCAGTGATCGCAAGTGGGCCGCAGAAGGAAAACTGTTTTTT.

The chain links TRBV29-1 to TRBJ1-4, with D possibly matching TRBD1 (6 bases). The germline V and J ends were trimmed by 7 bases and 7 bases, with 28 bases remaining between them. Germline CDR1 and CDR2: SQVTM and ANQGSEA. The CDR3 runs 17 residues. The CDR3 loop reads CSAWHNWGLCCVEKLFF. The CDR3 DNA sequence: TGCAGCGCCTGGCATAACTGGGGGCTGTGTTGCGTTGAAAAACTGTTTTTT.

The chain is built from TRBV18 and TRBJ2-1, with 8 bases aligning to TRBD1. Germline V CDR1 and CDR2: KGHSH, LQKENI. The CDR3 loop spans 15 amino acids. V was clipped by 6 bases and J by 5 bases; unmatched bases: 9. For the CDR3, the DNA is TGTGCCAGCTCGGCGGACAGGGCCCTCCACAATGAGCAGTTCTTC. Translation gives CASSADRALHNEQFF.

This rearrangement joins TRBV7-9 to TRBJ1-4, with D perhaps TRBD1 (5 bases). Germline-derived CDR1 and CDR2 are SEHNR and FQNEAQ (reference sequence). CDR3 size: 15 residues. The V gene lost 5 bases and the J gene lost 4 bases, with 14 bases spanning the gap. The CDR3 loop reads CASSHRQNFNEKLFF. The CDR3 DNA follows: TGTGCCAGCAGCCACCGACAGAATTTTAATGAAAAACTGTTTTTT.

This sequence joins TRBV7-6 and TRBJ2-1; 8 positions agree with TRBD2. The CDR3 is made up of 15 amino acids. J was trimmed by 6 bases and V by 5 bases; bases with no gene match: 9. Germline lookup yields CDR1 SGHVS and CDR2 FNYEAQ. The DNA for the CDR3 is TGTGCCAGCAGCGGACCGGGACTAGGTCCCAATGAGCAGTTCTTC. Translating gives CASSGPGLGPNEQFF. The variable domain in full, completed from reference TRBV7-6 and TRBJ2-1, reads GAGVSQSPRYKVTKRGQDVALRCDPISGHVSLYWYRQALGQGPEFLTYFNYEAQQDKSGLPNDRFSAERPEGSISTLTIQRTEQRDSAMYRCASSGPGLGPNEQFFGPGTRLTVL.

The V call is TRBV2, the J call TRBJ1-2; TRBD1 matches at 7 bases. V dropped 6 bases and J dropped 2; count of bases not matched to a gene: 9. The germline CDR1 and CDR2 sequences are SNHLY and FYNNEI. This CDR3 region has 15 residues. CDR3 region: CASRKTGTANYGYTF. DNA of the CDR3: TGTGCCAGCAGAAAAACCGGGACAGCAAACTATGGCTACACCTTC.

The gene calls are TRBV7-2 and TRBJ2-6, with D perhaps matching TRBD2 (5 bases). Trimming left V 6 bases short and J 5 bases short, with 11 bases between. CDR1 is SGHTA and CDR2 is FQGNSA in the germline V gene. This CDR3 is built from 14 residues. The CDR3 is CASSTGIWANVLTF. In nucleotides, the CDR3 is TGTGCCAGCAGTACCGGGATATGGGCCAACGTCCTGACTTTC.

For this clone: Other DNA sequences of this sample code for an identical CDR3. This chain uses TRBV9 with TRBJ1-1; D call uncertain. Per germline, CDR1 SGDLS and CDR2 YYNGEE. The germline V and J ends were trimmed by 0 bases and 1 base, with 7 bases remaining between them. This CDR3 has 14 residues. CDR3 sequence (DNA): TGTGCCAGCAGCGTAGATGGGGAGAACACTGAAGCTTTCTTT. This codes for CASSVDGENTEAFF.

The rearrangement uses TRBV6-2 or TRBV6-3 and TRBJ2-6; D is undetermined. Trimming pared 2 bases from V and 0 bases from J, leaving 5 bases between. The CDR3 has 15 residues. The V gene's germline CDR1 is MNHEY and CDR2 SVGEGT. Here the CDR3 DNA reads TGTGCCAGCAGTTACGAGTACTCTGGGGCCAACGTCCTGACTTTC. This translates into CASSYEYSGANVLTF.

The V call is TRBV6-2 or TRBV6-3, the J call TRBJ2-7; 7 bases match TRBD1. Germline values: CDR1 MNHEY, CDR2 SVGEGT. CDR3 length: 16 amino acids. J was trimmed by 4 bases and V by 3 bases; bases with no gene match: 12. The CDR3 nucleotides are TGTGCCAGCAGTTATTCCCTCCCGGGACAGACTTACGAGCAGTACTTC. This sequence encodes CASSYSLPGQTYEQYF.

V usage is TRBV7-2 and J usage is TRBJ2-1; TRBD2 is a possible D gene (5 bases). CDR3 length: 15 residues. Germline V CDR1 and CDR2: SGHTA, FQGNSA. V lost 2 bases and J lost 7, with 15 bases in between. CDR3 in amino acids: CASSLFTGYSNEQFF. CDR3 nucleotides: TGTGCCAGCAGCTTATTCACGGGGTATAGTAATGAGCAGTTCTTC.